This TCR beta chain is drawn from a study of a mutant IDH1 vaccine in newly diagnosed glioma. Whole-study context: Sex among treated patients split approximately 62% male, around 38% female; mean age was approximately 40 years. Patients got radiotherapy, temozolomide, or both beforehand, and most got both.

The data were produced by immunoSEQ multiplex PCR, yet TCRdb's version contains in-frame clones alone and is incomplete. The sample has approximately 54,000 clones; 70% to 90% are singletons. The CDR3 extends over 13 amino acids. Germline V gene lookup returns CDR1 SNHLY and CDR2 FYNNEI. J lost 7 bases, V lost 7 bases, and 4 bases had no gene match. Sample time point: baseline, week 1 (first vaccination visit). Treatment denoted: pre-vaccination baseline after standard-of-care therapy. The donors' diagnosis was new WHO grade 3 or 4 astrocytoma that was IDH1-mutant and ATRX-lost. This TCR was sampled from a man aged 18 to 35 with glioma. The chain has TRBV2 and TRBJ1-6; 7 nucleotides align to TRBD1. The specimen was PBMCs, collected from a glioma patient treated with radiotherapy, temozolomide or both. The CDR3 sequence is CASKDRVNSPLHF. Written as DNA, the CDR3 is TGTGCCAGCAAAGACAGGGTCAATTCACCCCTCCACTTT. Together with reference TRBV2 and TRBJ1-6, the CDR3 gives the full variable domain: EPEVTQTPSHQVTQMGQEVILRCVPISNHLYFYWYRQILGQKVEFLVSFYNNEISEKSEIFDDQFSVERPDGSNFTLKIRSTKLEDSAMYFCASKDRVNSPLHFGNGTRLTVT.